This TCR beta chain was identified during a study of shared clonotypes between healthy human individuals. Per the germline V gene, CDR1 is SGDLS and CDR2 is YYNGEE. With V trimmed by 2 bases and J by 8 bases, 9 bases remained unmatched. The CDR3 has 15 residues. Clones were sequenced by immunoSEQ multiplex PCR, and TCRdb holds only the in-frame ones, with some missing. The sample holds around 370,000 clones, 96% seen once. The clonotype comes from a man between 25 and 39 years old in good health. This chain connects TRBV9 to TRBJ1-4; TRBD1 aligns across 7 bases. The specimen was memory CD8+ T cells sorted from blood. Described subset: CD45RO+ cells pooled with CCR7-negative TemRA cells. This CDR3 reads CASSVNTQGEEKLFF. The CDR3 DNA sequence: TGTGCCAGCAGCGTTAACACGCAGGGGGAGGAAAAACTGTTTTTT.